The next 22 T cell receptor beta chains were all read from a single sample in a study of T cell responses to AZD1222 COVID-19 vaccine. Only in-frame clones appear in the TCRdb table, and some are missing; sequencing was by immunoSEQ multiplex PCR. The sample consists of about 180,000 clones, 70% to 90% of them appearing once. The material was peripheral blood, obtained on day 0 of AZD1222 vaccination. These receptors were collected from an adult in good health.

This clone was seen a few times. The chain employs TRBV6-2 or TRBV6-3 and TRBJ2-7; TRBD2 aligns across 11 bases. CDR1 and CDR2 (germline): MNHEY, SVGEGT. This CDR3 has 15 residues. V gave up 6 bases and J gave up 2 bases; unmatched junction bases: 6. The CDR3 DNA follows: TGTGCCAGCAGCTCTGGGACTAGCGGCACCTACGAGCAGTACTTC. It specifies CASSSGTSGTYEQYF.

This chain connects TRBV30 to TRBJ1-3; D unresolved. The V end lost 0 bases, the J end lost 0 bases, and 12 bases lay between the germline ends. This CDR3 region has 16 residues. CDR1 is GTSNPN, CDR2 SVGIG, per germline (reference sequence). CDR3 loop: CAWSVLGKNSGNTIYF. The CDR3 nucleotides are TGTGCCTGGAGTGTACTAGGAAAGAACTCTGGAAACACCATATATTTT. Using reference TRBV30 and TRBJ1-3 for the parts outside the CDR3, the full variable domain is SQTIHQWPATLVQPVGSPLSLECTVEGTSNPNLYWYRQAAGRGLQLLFYSVGIGQISSEVPQNLSASRPQDRQFILSSKKLLLSDSGFYLCAWSVLGKNSGNTIYFGEGSWLTVV.

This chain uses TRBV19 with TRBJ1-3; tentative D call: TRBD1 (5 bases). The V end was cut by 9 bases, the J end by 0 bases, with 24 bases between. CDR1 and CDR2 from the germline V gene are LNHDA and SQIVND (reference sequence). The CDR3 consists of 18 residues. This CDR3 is CASHSRDPTPGSGNTIYF. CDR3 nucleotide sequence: TGTGCCAGCCACTCCCGGGACCCCACACCAGGCTCTGGAAACACCATATATTTT. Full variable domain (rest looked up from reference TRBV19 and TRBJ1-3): DGGITQSPKYLFRKEGQNVTLSCEQNLNHDAMYWYRQDPGQGLRLIYYSQIVNDFQKGDIAEGYSVSREKKESFPLTVTSAQKNPTAFYLCASHSRDPTPGSGNTIYFGEGSWLTVV.

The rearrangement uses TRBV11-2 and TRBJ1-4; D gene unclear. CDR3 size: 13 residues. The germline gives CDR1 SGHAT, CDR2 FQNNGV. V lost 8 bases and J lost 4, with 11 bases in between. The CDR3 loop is CASGRGFNEKLFF. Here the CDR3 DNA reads TGTGCCAGCGGAAGAGGGTTTAATGAAAAACTGTTTTTT. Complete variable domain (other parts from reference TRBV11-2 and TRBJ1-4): EAGVAQSPRYKIIEKRQSVAFWCNPISGHATLYWYQQILGQGPKLLIQFQNNGVVDDSQLPKDRFSAERLKGVDSTLKIQPAKLEDSAVYLCASGRGFNEKLFFGSGTQLSVL.

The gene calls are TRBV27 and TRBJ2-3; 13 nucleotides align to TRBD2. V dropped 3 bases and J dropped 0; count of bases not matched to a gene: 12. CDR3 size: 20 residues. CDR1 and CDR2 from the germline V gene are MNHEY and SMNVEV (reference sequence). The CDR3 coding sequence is TGTGCCAGCAGTTTGCTGCCGGGACTAGCGGGATCTTCTAGCACAGATACGCAGTATTTT. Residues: CASSLLPGLAGSSSTDTQYF.

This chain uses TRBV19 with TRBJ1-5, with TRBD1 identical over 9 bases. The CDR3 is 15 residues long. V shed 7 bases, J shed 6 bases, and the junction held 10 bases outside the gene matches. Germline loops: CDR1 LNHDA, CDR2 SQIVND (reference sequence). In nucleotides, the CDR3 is TGTGCCAGTACTCCGGGACAGGGAACGGGTCAGCCCCAGCATTTT. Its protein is CASTPGQGTGQPQHF.

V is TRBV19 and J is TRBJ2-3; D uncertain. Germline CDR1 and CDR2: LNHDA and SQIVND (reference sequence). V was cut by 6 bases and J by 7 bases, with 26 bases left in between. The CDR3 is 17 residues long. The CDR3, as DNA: TGTGCCAGTAGGCCTTTTGGGCGAGCTGACTCGACGCATACGCAGTATTTT. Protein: CASRPFGRADSTHTQYF.

Written as DNA, the CDR3 is TGTGCCAGCAGCCAAGGGGGAGTCTACGAGCAGTACTTC. Residues: CASSQGGVYEQYF. This chain connects TRBV3-1 (or the pseudogene TRBV3-2) to TRBJ2-7, with D tentatively TRBD2 (5 bases). This CDR3 is built from 13 residues. The V and J ends lost 1 base and 3 bases respectively, with 7 bases between them. Germline CDR1 LGHDT, CDR2 YNNKEL (reference sequence).

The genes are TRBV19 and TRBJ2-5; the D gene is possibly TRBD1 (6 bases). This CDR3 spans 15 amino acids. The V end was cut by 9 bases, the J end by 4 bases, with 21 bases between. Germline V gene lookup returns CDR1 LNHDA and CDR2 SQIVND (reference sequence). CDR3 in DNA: TGTGCCAGCAGCTCTCCTCGGACAGCGGCAGAGACCCAGTACTTC. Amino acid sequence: CASSSPRTAAETQYF.

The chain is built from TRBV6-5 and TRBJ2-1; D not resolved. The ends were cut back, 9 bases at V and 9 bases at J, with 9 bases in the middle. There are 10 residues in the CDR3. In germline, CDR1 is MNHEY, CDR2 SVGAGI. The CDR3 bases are TGTGCCAGTGGGAATCTTGAGCAGTTCTTC. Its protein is CASGNLEQFF.

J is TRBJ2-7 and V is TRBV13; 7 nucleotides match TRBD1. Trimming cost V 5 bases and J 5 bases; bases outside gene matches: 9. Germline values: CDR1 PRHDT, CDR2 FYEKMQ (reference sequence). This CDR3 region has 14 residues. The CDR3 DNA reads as TGTGCCAGCAGCCCCGGGACAGTTTTGAACGAGCAGTACTTC. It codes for CASSPGTVLNEQYF.

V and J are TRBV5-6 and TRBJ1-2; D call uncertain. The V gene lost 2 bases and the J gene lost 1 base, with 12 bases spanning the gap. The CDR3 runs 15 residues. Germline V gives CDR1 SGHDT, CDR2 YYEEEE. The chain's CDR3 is CASSFTAPFNYGYTF. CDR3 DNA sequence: TGTGCCAGCAGCTTTACAGCTCCCTTTAACTATGGCTACACCTTC.

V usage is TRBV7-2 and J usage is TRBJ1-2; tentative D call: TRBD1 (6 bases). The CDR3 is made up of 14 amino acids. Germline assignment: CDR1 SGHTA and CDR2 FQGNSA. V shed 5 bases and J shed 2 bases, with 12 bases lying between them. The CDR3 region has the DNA TGTGCCAGCAGCGGAGGTGGGGGCAACTATGGCTACACCTTC. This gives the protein CASSGGGGNYGYTF.

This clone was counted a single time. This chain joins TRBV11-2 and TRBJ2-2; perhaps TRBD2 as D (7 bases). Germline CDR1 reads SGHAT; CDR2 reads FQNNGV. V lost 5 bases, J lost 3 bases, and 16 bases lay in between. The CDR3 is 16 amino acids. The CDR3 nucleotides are TGTGCCAGCAGCACACAAGGGGGGGTGGACACCGGGGAGCTGTTTTTT. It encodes CASSTQGGVDTGELFF.

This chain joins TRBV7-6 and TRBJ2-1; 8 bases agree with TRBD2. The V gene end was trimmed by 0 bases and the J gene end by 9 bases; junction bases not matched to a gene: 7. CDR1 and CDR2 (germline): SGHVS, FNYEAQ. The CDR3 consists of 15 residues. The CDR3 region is CASSLAAGAGGEQFF. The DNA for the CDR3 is TGTGCCAGCAGCTTAGCTGCTGGGGCGGGGGGTGAGCAGTTCTTC. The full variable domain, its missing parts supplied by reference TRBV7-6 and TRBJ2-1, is GAGVSQSPRYKVTKRGQDVALRCDPISGHVSLYWYRQALGQGPEFLTYFNYEAQQDKSGLPNDRFSAERPEGSISTLTIQRTEQRDSAMYRCASSLAAGAGGEQFFGPGTRLTVL.

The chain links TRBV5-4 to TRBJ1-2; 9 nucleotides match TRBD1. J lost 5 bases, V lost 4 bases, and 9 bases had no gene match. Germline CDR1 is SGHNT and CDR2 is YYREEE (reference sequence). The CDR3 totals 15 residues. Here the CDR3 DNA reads TGTGCCAGCAGCGAGGGACAGGGCCCACTTTATGGCTACACCTTC. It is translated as CASSEGQGPLYGYTF.

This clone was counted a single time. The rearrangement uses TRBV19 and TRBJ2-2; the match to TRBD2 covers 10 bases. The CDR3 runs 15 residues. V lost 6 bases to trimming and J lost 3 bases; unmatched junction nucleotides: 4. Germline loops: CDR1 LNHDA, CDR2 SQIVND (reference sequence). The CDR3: CASSRTSGDTGELFF. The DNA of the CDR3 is TGTGCCAGTAGCCGGACTAGCGGTGACACCGGGGAGCTGTTTTTT.

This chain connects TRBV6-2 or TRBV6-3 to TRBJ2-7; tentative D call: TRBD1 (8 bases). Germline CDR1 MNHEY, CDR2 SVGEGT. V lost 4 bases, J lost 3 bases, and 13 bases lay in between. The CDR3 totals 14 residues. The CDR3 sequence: CASSSSGQGYEQYF. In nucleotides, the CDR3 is TGTGCCAGCAGTTCTAGCGGACAGGGCTACGAGCAGTACTTC.

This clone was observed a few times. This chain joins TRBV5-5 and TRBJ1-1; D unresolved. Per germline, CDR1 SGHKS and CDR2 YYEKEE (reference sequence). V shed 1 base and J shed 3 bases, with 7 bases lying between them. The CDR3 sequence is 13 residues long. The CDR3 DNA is TGTGCCAGCAGCTTGCTTATTGACACTGAAGCTTTCTTT. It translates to CASSLLIDTEAFF.

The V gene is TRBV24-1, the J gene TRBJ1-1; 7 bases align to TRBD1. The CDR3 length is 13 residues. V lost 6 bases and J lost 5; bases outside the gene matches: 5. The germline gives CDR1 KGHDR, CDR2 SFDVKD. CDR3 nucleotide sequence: TGTGCCACCAGTTCTCCGGGACAGACTGAAGCTTTCTTT. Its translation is CATSSPGQTEAFF.

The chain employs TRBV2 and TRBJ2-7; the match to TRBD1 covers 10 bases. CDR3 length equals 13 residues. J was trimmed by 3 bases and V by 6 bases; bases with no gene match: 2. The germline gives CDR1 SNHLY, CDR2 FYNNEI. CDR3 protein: CASRGTGVYEQYF. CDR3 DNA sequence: TGTGCCAGCAGAGGGACAGGGGTCTACGAGCAGTACTTC.

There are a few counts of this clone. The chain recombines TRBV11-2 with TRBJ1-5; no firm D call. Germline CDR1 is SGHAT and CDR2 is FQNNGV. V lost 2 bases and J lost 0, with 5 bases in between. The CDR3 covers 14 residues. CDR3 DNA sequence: TGTGCCAGCAGCTTAACAGATAGCAATCAGCCCCAGCATTTT. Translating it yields CASSLTDSNQPQHF.